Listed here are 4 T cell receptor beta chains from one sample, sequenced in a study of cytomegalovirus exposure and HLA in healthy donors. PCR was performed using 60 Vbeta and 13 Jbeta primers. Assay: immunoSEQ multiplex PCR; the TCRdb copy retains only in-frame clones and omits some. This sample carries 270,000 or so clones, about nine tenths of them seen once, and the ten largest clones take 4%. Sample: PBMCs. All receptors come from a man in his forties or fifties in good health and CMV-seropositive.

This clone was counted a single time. DNA of the CDR3: TGTGCCAGCAGTCCCGAGACAGGGCCAGGAGTGGAGACCCAGTACTTC. Translated, it gives CASSPETGPGVETQYF. The chain joins TRBV28 to TRBJ2-5, with 7 bases that match TRBD1. Trimming took 5 bases from V and 5 from J; bases not matched to a gene: 14. Per germline, CDR1 MDHEN and CDR2 SYDVKM. This CDR3 contains 16 residues. Filled out from reference TRBV28 and TRBJ2-5, the complete variable domain reads DVKVTQSSRYLVKRTGEKVFLECVQDMDHENMFWYRQDPGLGLRLIYFSYDVKMKEKGDIPEGYSVSREKKERFSLILESASTNQTSMYLCASSPETGPGVETQYFGPGTRLLVL.

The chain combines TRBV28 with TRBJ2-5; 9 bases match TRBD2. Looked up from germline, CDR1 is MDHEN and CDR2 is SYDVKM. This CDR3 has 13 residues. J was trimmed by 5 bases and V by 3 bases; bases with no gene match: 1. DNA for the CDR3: TGTGCCAGCAGTTTTAGCGGGAGCGAGACCCAGTACTTC. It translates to CASSFSGSETQYF.

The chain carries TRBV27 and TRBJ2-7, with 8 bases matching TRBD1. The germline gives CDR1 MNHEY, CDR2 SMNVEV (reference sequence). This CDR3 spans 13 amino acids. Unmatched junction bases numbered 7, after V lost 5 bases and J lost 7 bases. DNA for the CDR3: TGTGCCAGCAGTCCTCAGGGGGCGTGGGAGCAGTACTTC. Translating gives CASSPQGAWEQYF.

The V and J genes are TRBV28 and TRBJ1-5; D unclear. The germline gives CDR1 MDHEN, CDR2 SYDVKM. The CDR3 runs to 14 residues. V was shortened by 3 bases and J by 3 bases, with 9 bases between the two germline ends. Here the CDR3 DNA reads TGTGCCAGCAGTTTCAATGACATCAATCAGCCCCAGCATTTT. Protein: CASSFNDINQPQHF.